The 20 T cell receptor beta chains below all came from one sample that was sequenced in a study of T cell clonotyping in hematopoietic cell transplantation. The table came from immunoSEQ multiplex PCR; TCRdb's copy has only in-frame clones and leaves some out. The table has under 8,000 clones, less than 90% seen once. Sample: peripheral blood mononuclear cells, taken 180 days after allogeneic stem cell transplant. These receptors all stem from a female patient between 50 and 59 years old who had an allogeneic stem cell transplant from an unrelated donor, so the T cells may come from the graft donor. Some clones in this sample may be carry-over from other donors' samples.

The rearrangement joins TRBV9 to TRBJ2-3; weak D call: TRBD1 (6 bases). This CDR3 contains 16 residues. V lost 0 bases and J lost 4, with 15 bases in between. Looked up from germline, CDR1 is SGDLS and CDR2 is YYNGEE. The CDR3 DNA sequence: TGTGCCAGCAGCGTAGCCGCAGGGGAAGGGGCAGATACGCAGTATTTT. Translating it yields CASSVAAGEGADTQYF.

V usage is TRBV2 and J usage is TRBJ2-3; TRBD1 matches 7 bases. The CDR3 consists of 14 residues. CDR1 and CDR2 (germline): SNHLY, FYNNEI. V was pared by 9 bases and J by 2 bases, with 8 bases of the junction left unmatched. CDR3 nucleotides: TGTGCCAGGGGGGACAGTTGGGACACAGATACGCAGTATTTT. It specifies CARGDSWDTDTQYF.

The chain recombines TRBV2 with TRBJ2-7, with 10 bases aligning to TRBD1. V lost 3 bases to trimming and J lost 2 bases; unmatched junction nucleotides: 7. This CDR3 has 16 amino acids. Per the germline V gene, CDR1 is SNHLY and CDR2 is FYNNEI. For the CDR3, the DNA is TGTGCCAGCAGTGACCCCGGGACAGGGGACCCCTACGAGCAGTACTTC. It codes for CASSDPGTGDPYEQYF.

J is TRBJ2-5 and V is TRBV11-3, with D tentatively TRBD2 (5 bases). The CDR3 contains 13 residues. Germline V gene sequence: CDR1 SGHNT, CDR2 YENEEA. Trimming pared 4 bases from V and 9 bases from J, leaving 15 bases between. The chain's CDR3 is CASSSNEGMAQYF. In DNA form, the CDR3 reads TGTGCCAGCAGCTCAAATGAGGGAATGGCCCAGTACTTC.

The CDR3 region has the DNA TGTGCCAGCAGCTTACGAAACGGGACAGGGAACACTGAAGCTTTCTTT. This codes for CASSLRNGTGNTEAFF. This rearrangement joins TRBV7-9 to TRBJ1-1; 8 bases map to TRBD1. Germline values: CDR1 SEHNR, CDR2 FQNEAQ (reference sequence). Trimming removed 2 bases from V and 1 base from J; junction bases left unmatched: 6. This CDR3 is built from 16 residues.

This chain joins TRBV7-2 and TRBJ2-3; D tentatively reads TRBD1 or TRBD2 (5 bases each). Germline CDR1 SGHTA, CDR2 FQGNSA. This CDR3 region has 14 residues. The ends were cut back, 4 bases at V and 6 bases at J, with 14 bases in the middle. The CDR3 DNA reads as TGTGCCAGCAGCTCATGGGTCGGGGCTGATACGCAGTATTTT. Translating it yields CASSSWVGADTQYF.

The chain is built from TRBV6-1 and TRBJ2-1; 7 bases fit TRBD1. The CDR3 covers 15 residues. With V trimmed by 6 bases and J by 2 bases, 7 bases remained unmatched. Looked up from germline, CDR1 is MNHNS and CDR2 is SASEGT. In DNA, the CDR3 is TGTGCCAGCAGCCCCGGTCAGGGGGCCTACAATGAGCAGTTCTTC. Translating it yields CASSPGQGAYNEQFF.

The J gene is TRBJ2-1, the V gene TRBV2, with unresolved D. Trimming stripped 2 bases from V and 9 bases from J, with 11 bases between. This CDR3 spans 13 amino acids. The V gene's germline CDR1 is SNHLY and CDR2 FYNNEI. DNA for the CDR3: TGTGCCAGCAGTGAAAACGGCCGGATTGAGCAGTTCTTC. This translates into CASSENGRIEQFF. Full variable domain (missing parts from reference TRBV2 and TRBJ2-1): EPEVTQTPSHQVTQMGQEVILRCVPISNHLYFYWYRQILGQKVEFLVSFYNNEISEKSEIFDDQFSVERPDGSNFTLKIRSTKLEDSAMYFCASSENGRIEQFFGPGTRLTVL.

The chain combines TRBV2 with TRBJ2-2, with TRBD1 matching over 7 bases. The CDR3 sequence is 13 residues long. From germline, CDR1 is SNHLY and CDR2 FYNNEI. V shed 9 bases, J shed 5 bases, and the junction held 6 bases outside the gene matches. The CDR3 nucleotides read TGTGCCAGTGAGGGACAGCGAACCGGGGAGCTGTTTTTT. It is translated as CASEGQRTGELFF.

V and J are TRBV10-3 and TRBJ1-5; D is perhaps TRBD1 (5 bases). V was cut by 4 bases and J by 3 bases, with 7 bases left in between. Germline V gene sequence: CDR1 ENHRY, CDR2 SYGVKD. This CDR3 is built from 13 residues. CDR3 residues: CAISAGHNQPQHF. In nucleotides, the CDR3 is TGTGCCATCAGTGCAGGACACAATCAGCCCCAGCATTTT.

V and J are TRBV7-2 and TRBJ2-3; D may be TRBD2 (7 bases). Germline values: CDR1 SGHTA, CDR2 FQGNSA. Trimming left V 7 bases short and J 10 bases short, with 24 bases between. The length of the CDR3 is 15 residues. CDR3: CASTPPGRGPPAQYF. CDR3 bases: TGTGCCAGCACCCCCCCGGGGCGGGGGCCCCCCGCGCAGTATTTT.

The rearrangement uses TRBV6-4 and TRBJ1-2; a possible D gene is TRBD1 (5 bases). V was pared by 0 bases and J by 12 bases, with 17 bases between. CDR1 MRHNA and CDR2 SNTAGT come from the germline V gene. The CDR3 extends over 14 amino acids. CDR3 coding DNA: TGTGCCAGCAGTGACTCACATGAAAGGGGAGGCCACACCTTC. Its protein product is CASSDSHERGGHTF.

This clone showed up just once. V gene TRBV11-2 combines with J gene TRBJ2-2; a weak D match, TRBD1 (6 bases). Germline CDR1 and CDR2: SGHAT and FQNNGV. This CDR3 region has 17 residues. The V end lost 5 bases, the J end lost 5 bases, and 21 bases lay between the germline ends. This CDR3 reads CASSTRTAPMGTGELFF. The CDR3 DNA follows: TGTGCCAGCAGCACCCGGACAGCCCCAATGGGGACCGGGGAGCTGTTTTTT.

The chain uses TRBV29-1 and TRBJ2-7, with D unresolved. There are 11 residues in the CDR3. Trimming stripped 1 base from V and 5 bases from J, with 6 bases between. Germline CDR1 and CDR2: SQVTM and ANQGSEA. CDR3 DNA sequence: TGCAGCGTTGAAGGACCTGACGAGCAGTACTTC. Encoded protein: CSVEGPDEQYF.

The V and J genes are TRBV27 and TRBJ2-3; D might be TRBD1 (6 bases). This CDR3 is 15 amino acids long. The germline gives CDR1 MNHEY, CDR2 SMNVEV (reference sequence). V lost 6 bases and J lost 1, with 14 bases in between. The CDR3 region is CASRNRVWGTDTQYF. As DNA, the CDR3 is TGTGCCAGCAGGAACAGGGTCTGGGGCACAGATACGCAGTATTTT.

The chain carries TRBV25-1 and TRBJ2-7, with TRBD1 as a possible D gene (6 bases). CDR3 size: 14 residues. Between the trimmed V and J ends, which lost 2 bases and 7 bases, there was a span of 15 bases. CDR1 and CDR2 (germline): MGHDK, SYGVNS. The CDR3 DNA is TGTGCCAGCAGTGAAGGGGGCCCAGCCAGGGAGCAGTACTTC. It specifies CASSEGGPAREQYF.

The genes are TRBV28 and TRBJ1-1; 10 positions agree with TRBD1. The CDR3 length is 15 residues. The V gene's germline CDR1 is MDHEN and CDR2 SYDVKM. Losses at the gene ends were 6 bases for V and 5 bases for J; bases not matched to a gene: 9. In DNA form, the CDR3 reads TGTGCCAGCAGGTCTTTGACAGGGGGCGCGACTGAAGCTTTCTTT. Protein: CASRSLTGGATEAFF. Full variable domain (remainder filled in from reference TRBV28 and TRBJ1-1): DVKVTQSSRYLVKRTGEKVFLECVQDMDHENMFWYRQDPGLGLRLIYFSYDVKMKEKGDIPEGYSVSREKKERFSLILESASTNQTSMYLCASRSLTGGATEAFFGQGTRLTVV.

This clone was seen a single time. The chain uses TRBV9 and TRBJ2-3, with a tentative D call TRBD2 (7 bases). The CDR3 is 15 residues long. CDR1 and CDR2 (germline): SGDLS, YYNGEE. The V end was cut by 4 bases, the J end by 6 bases, with 18 bases between. CDR3 coding DNA: TGTGCCAGCAGCCCCGGGGGGCCCCCCACGGATACGCAGTATTTT. Protein product: CASSPGGPPTDTQYF.

The chain links TRBV19 to TRBJ1-1; D not resolved. Germline V gives CDR1 LNHDA, CDR2 SQIVND (reference sequence). Trimming took 6 bases from V and 1 from J, leaving 6 bases between them. CDR3 length: 12 amino acids. CDR3 sequence reads: CASRKKNTEAFF. The CDR3 nucleotides read TGTGCCAGTAGGAAGAAGAACACTGAAGCTTTCTTT.

This chain links TRBV4-1 with TRBJ2-5; D may be TRBD2 (5 bases). V was cut by 0 bases and J by 5 bases, with 10 bases left in between. Germline V gives CDR1 MGHRA, CDR2 YSYEKL. This CDR3 region has 14 residues. The chain's CDR3 is CASSQDEGSETQYF. The CDR3 region has the DNA TGCGCCAGCAGCCAAGACGAGGGTTCGGAGACCCAGTACTTC.